The entry below gives a single TCR beta chain sequence along with its context. This clone was counted once. Its recognized antigen is unknown. The input lacks base qualities; no much larger clone sits a single base away. The treatment or condition label of this sample denotes: randomized to nivolumab then ipilimumab (arm A) or the reverse (arm B). None of the patients in the trial had previously been given DNA-damaging chemotherapy. Samples were obtained from patients with melanoma enrolled in CheckMate 064, a randomized, open-label phase II trial of sequential checkpoint blockade. Genomic DNA from formalin-fixed paraffin-embedded (FFPE) tissue samples served as the input for tumor TCR sequencing. These data are taken from a study of sequential checkpoint blockade in melanoma (dated by TCRdb to the late 2010s). Study-level background: In a 1:1 randomization, patients received either first-line nivolumab then ipilimumab (arm A) or ipilimumab then nivolumab (arm B). Maintenance nivolumab came after both trial sequences. TCRbeta immunosequencing was performed on DNA from fewer than 95 pretreatment melanoma tumor samples. Matched tumor biopsies were taken from roughly 21 patients before treatment and at week 13, after single-agent nivolumab (arm A) or ipilimumab (arm B). About 75% of the matched tumor biopsy pairs taken before and after treatment were from the same lesion. What the research found in general, with its limitations: Larger, independent patient cohorts are needed to validate the response-prediction model that combines TCR metrics and mutation burden. In the nivolumab-first arm (arm A), an association was found between pretreatment tumor TIL clonality and response (P = .04). Tumor T-cell fraction and clonality were correlated with PD-L1 staining and CD8+ T-cell counts, but not with mutational load. Patients with increases in tumor T-cell fraction and clonality by week 13 were approximately 30 times more likely to achieve clinical benefit. Within-arm analyses of tumor T-cell fraction were limited by small sample sizes and reduced statistical power.

Spanning cysteine to phenylalanine, the CDR3 consists of 14 amino acids. Solely the CDR3 DNA is kept, with 42 bases framed from the first base. In the germline V gene, CDR1 corresponds to WSHSY and CDR2 to SAAADI. V and J lose 5 bases and 5 bases, and a span of 16 bases separates them. TCRbeta CDR3 regions were immunosequenced from genomic DNA with the immunoSEQ Assay. Before high-throughput sequencing, the genomic DNA was amplified using bias-controlled multiplex PCR. The paper's data handling went like this. To quantify the absolute abundance of each unique TCRbeta CDR3 region, the sequences were collapsed and filtered. Clonality, defined as 1 minus Pielou's evenness, was calculated using only productive rearrangements. Tumor T-cell fraction was calculated by normalizing TCRbeta template counts to usable DNA, which was estimated from several housekeeping genes. Clones with significantly greater frequencies in on-treatment versus baseline samples were identified using a previously published method. The table was pulled from immuneACCESS by TCRdb, which kept in-frame rearrangements only. Such tables lose some clones; where checked, under half of the loss comes from unresolved V genes, and the rest has no known cause. That table furnishes V, J and clone size, whereas the DNA furnished D and trimming. The sample includes 2,500 to 3,500 clones, with around 27% observed a single time. The ten largest clonotypes hold around 10% of the sample.

This receptor was taken from a human donor with melanoma. Recombination linked TRBV10-2 to TRBJ2-7; the D gene is perhaps TRBD1, from 5 matching bases. Sequenced here: tumor tissue (inferred from file names), sampled from a patient given nivolumab and ipilimumab in sequence. Here the CDR3 is given as CASSTGLGKNEQYF. The DNA reads as follows: TGCGCCAGCAGTACAGGCCTGGGGAAAAACGAGCAGTACTTC.